Shown below are 28 T cell receptor beta chains from a single sample sequenced in a study of shared clonotypes between healthy human individuals. The method was immunoSEQ multiplex PCR; TCRdb's version includes in-frame clones alone and lacks a portion of them. The table has approximately 2,000,000 clones, about 93% seen once. Positive CCR7 selection of CD45RO-negative cells yielded the naive CD8 cells, and terminally differentiated effector memory CD45RA+ cells were excluded. The specimen sequenced was naive CD8+ T cells from PBMCs. The source of these receptors is a man aged 18 to 35 in good health. Some clones in this sample may be carry-over from other donors' samples.

The J gene is TRBJ2-1, the V gene TRBV28; 9 positions match TRBD2. V was clipped by 7 bases and J by 5 bases; unmatched bases: 9. Germline CDR1 is MDHEN and CDR2 is SYDVKM. The length of the CDR3 is 15 residues. The CDR3 DNA sequence: TGTGCCAGCATCTCGGGGCGGGAGGGGCACAATGAGCAGTTCTTC. Translation gives CASISGREGHNEQFF.

The chain couples TRBV7-2 to TRBJ2-2; 8 positions agree with TRBD1. Trimming at V came to 4 bases and at J to 6 bases, leaving 7 bases not matched to a gene. Germline CDR1 SGHTA, CDR2 FQGNSA. The CDR3 loop spans 15 amino acids. The CDR3 region is CASSSLKTGAGELFF. The CDR3, as DNA: TGTGCCAGCAGCTCACTAAAGACAGGGGCCGGGGAGCTGTTTTTT.

The chain links TRBV5-1 to TRBJ2-1; 8 bases match TRBD1. Trimming cost V 1 base and J 4 bases; bases outside gene matches: 4. The V gene's germline CDR1 is SGHRS and CDR2 YFSETQ. This CDR3 spans 15 amino acids. This CDR3 is CASSLTGGPYNEQFF. CDR3 in DNA: TGCGCCAGCAGCTTGACAGGGGGACCATACAATGAGCAGTTCTTC.

V is TRBV5-5 and J is TRBJ2-7; D uncertain. Deletions cut 4 bases from V and 2 bases from J, with 16 bases between. Germline V lookup: CDR1 SGHKS, CDR2 YYEKEE (reference sequence). This CDR3 has 15 amino acids. The CDR3 region has the DNA TGTGCCAGCAGCGGTAGGACGGCCGGAACCTACGAGCAGTACTTC. This encodes CASSGRTAGTYEQYF.

The chain has TRBV5-1 and TRBJ2-7; 11 bases line up with TRBD1. This CDR3 has 15 residues. V shed 4 bases, J shed 3 bases, and the junction held 6 bases outside the gene matches. Per the germline V gene, CDR1 is SGHRS and CDR2 is YFSETQ. DNA of the CDR3: TGCGCCAGCAGCGCACCGGGACAGGGGGACTACGAGCAGTACTTC. Protein product: CASSAPGQGDYEQYF.

The rearrangement uses TRBV6-5 and TRBJ2-7; 7 bases align to TRBD2. CDR3 length: 14 amino acids. Germline V gives CDR1 MNHEY, CDR2 SVGAGI. Germline trimming cut 6 bases from V and 5 bases from J; bases unmatched to any gene: 10. The CDR3 sequence is CASRPSGTQHEQYF. CDR3 bases: TGTGCCAGCAGGCCCAGCGGGACCCAGCACGAGCAGTACTTC.

The chain has TRBV7-8 and TRBJ1-5, with a tentative D call TRBD1 (5 bases). V was clipped by 5 bases and J by 0 bases, with 14 bases between them. The CDR3 totals 16 residues. In germline, CDR1 is SGHVS, CDR2 FQNEAQ. The CDR3 protein is CASSSLGGSSNQPQHF. The CDR3 DNA is TGTGCCAGCAGCAGCCTTGGGGGGAGTAGCAATCAGCCCCAGCATTTT.

This chain joins TRBV30 and TRBJ1-2, with TRBD1 as a possible D gene (6 bases). V shed 0 bases and J shed 0 bases, with 20 bases lying between them. There are 18 residues in the CDR3. Germline CDR1 is GTSNPN and CDR2 is SVGIG (reference sequence). CDR3 in DNA: TGTGCCTGGAGTGTTTTTTCCTGGGCAGGGGCGACTAACTATGGCTACACCTTC. Translating it yields CAWSVFSWAGATNYGYTF.

V is TRBV30 and J is TRBJ1-2; the D gene is possibly TRBD1 (5 bases). CDR1 and CDR2 (germline): GTSNPN, SVGIG (reference sequence). Between the trimmed V and J ends, which lost 5 bases and 6 bases, there was a span of 16 bases. This CDR3 is built from 13 residues. The DNA of the CDR3 is TGTGCCTGGGTTGGGGACGAATTGGATGGCTACACCTTC. Residues: CAWVGDELDGYTF. Combining the CDR3 with reference TRBV30 and TRBJ1-2 gives the whole variable domain SQTIHQWPATLVQPVGSPLSLECTVEGTSNPNLYWYRQAAGRGLQLLFYSVGIGQISSEVPQNLSASRPQDRQFILSSKKLLLSDSGFYLCAWVGDELDGYTFGSGTRLTVV.

The V gene is TRBV9, the J gene TRBJ1-2; possibly TRBD1 for D (6 bases). CDR1 and CDR2 (germline): SGDLS, YYNGEE. The CDR3 loop spans 14 amino acids. V gave up 0 bases and J gave up 5 bases, with 11 bases separating them. In DNA form, the CDR3 reads TGTGCCAGCAGCGTAGTTGGGGACACATATGGCTACACCTTC. Its translation is CASSVVGDTYGYTF.

The rearrangement uses TRBV28 and TRBJ2-3; 10 bases align to TRBD2. This CDR3 is 13 amino acids long. Germline-derived CDR1 and CDR2 are MDHEN and SYDVKM. V gave up 9 bases and J gave up 5 bases; unmatched junction bases: 5. The CDR3 region is CASRAGGIDTQYF. CDR3 sequence (DNA): TGTGCCAGTAGAGCGGGAGGGATAGATACGCAGTATTTT.

CDR3 residues: CASSQDFGQSQPQHF. The CDR3 DNA follows: TGCGCCAGCAGCCAAGATTTCGGCCAGAGTCAGCCCCAGCATTTT. The V gene is TRBV4-1, the J gene TRBJ1-5; the D is unclear. V shed 0 bases and J shed 6 bases, with 12 bases lying between them. From germline, CDR1 is MGHRA and CDR2 YSYEKL. The CDR3 is made up of 15 amino acids.

This rearrangement joins TRBV6-5 to TRBJ1-4, with D hard to call. In germline, CDR1 is MNHEY, CDR2 SVGAGI. V lost 4 bases and J 8 bases, leaving 14 bases between the germline ends. The CDR3 has 14 amino acids. The CDR3 loop reads CASSWTRDGEKLFF. CDR3 DNA: TGTGCCAGCAGTTGGACCCGGGATGGGGAAAAACTGTTTTTT.

The V call is TRBV27, the J call TRBJ2-6, with D uncertain. Germline lookup yields CDR1 MNHEY and CDR2 SMNVEV (reference sequence). V lost 7 bases and J lost 2, with 15 bases in between. CDR3 size: 16 residues. The CDR3 region has the DNA TGTGCCAGCACGGTAAGTTGTATTGCTGGGGCCAACGTCCTGACTTTC. The encoded protein is CASTVSCIAGANVLTF.

With regard to this clone: A single base separates this from a much larger clone, so it may be a read error. Other DNA sequences from this sample encode an identical CDR3 as well. The chain has TRBV27 and TRBJ2-7, with D uncertain. Germline values: CDR1 MNHEY, CDR2 SMNVEV (reference sequence). The V gene lost 2 bases and the J gene lost 4 bases, with 3 bases spanning the gap. CDR3 length: 11 residues. CDR3 bases: TGTGCCAGCAGTTTAGGATACGAGCAGTACTTC. Its translation: CASSLGYEQYF.

The chain couples TRBV5-6 to TRBJ1-3, with D perhaps matching TRBD1 (6 bases). Trimming removed 0 bases from V and 3 bases from J, with 13 bases in between. Germline V gives CDR1 SGHDT, CDR2 YYEEEE. The CDR3 extends over 16 amino acids. CDR3 sequence (DNA): TGTGCCAGCAGCTTGGAGCAGGGGCATGGTGGAAACACCATATATTTT. Protein sequence: CASSLEQGHGGNTIYF.

The chain uses TRBV5-8 and TRBJ1-5, with D perhaps matching TRBD1 (6 bases). The CDR3 loop spans 15 amino acids. Germline V gives CDR1 SGHTS, CDR2 YDEGEE. The V gene lost 0 bases and the J gene lost 4 bases, with 11 bases spanning the gap. The CDR3 DNA follows: TGTGCCAGCAGCTTGGGGTCGGGGGCAAATCAGCCCCAGCATTTT. This sequence encodes CASSLGSGANQPQHF.

The chain links TRBV27 to TRBJ2-1, with D uncertain. Germline CDR1 is MNHEY and CDR2 is SMNVEV (reference sequence). The CDR3 has 14 residues. The V end lost 7 bases, the J end lost 2 bases, and 12 bases lay between the germline ends. CDR3: CASTVGGAYNEQFF. DNA of the CDR3: TGTGCCAGCACCGTCGGCGGAGCCTACAATGAGCAGTTCTTC.

Concerning this clone: Relative to the germline gene, one junction end is altered; a read error may explain this. V and J are TRBV7-8 and TRBJ2-7; 9 bases are a match to TRBD1. The CDR3 spans 15 residues. Germline V gene lookup returns CDR1 SGHVS and CDR2 FQNEAQ. This CDR3 reads CASSSSGTGSFEQYF. The DNA for the CDR3 is TGTGCCAGCAGCTCTTCCGGGACAGGGTCCTTCGAGCAGTACTTC.

The chain employs TRBV9 and TRBJ1-1; 9 bases align to TRBD1. The CDR3 has 15 residues. The V gene's germline CDR1 is SGDLS and CDR2 YYNGEE. V lost 5 bases and J lost 4; bases outside the gene matches: 9. This CDR3 is CASSPTGGGVTEAFF. Written as DNA, the CDR3 is TGTGCCAGCAGTCCTACAGGGGGCGGCGTCACTGAAGCTTTCTTT.

V and J are TRBV5-5 and TRBJ1-2, with 8 bases lining up with TRBD1. V lost 3 bases and J lost 4; bases outside the gene matches: 11. Germline V gene data show CDR1 as SGHKS and CDR2 as YYEKEE (reference sequence). The CDR3 is 16 residues long. The CDR3 here is CASSSGQGANIYGYTF. CDR3 sequence (DNA): TGTGCCAGCAGCTCCGGACAGGGCGCTAACATCTATGGCTACACCTTC.

DNA for the CDR3: TGTGCCAGTAGAGTGTCCGGCGGGGCCCTTCCCTACAATGAGCAGTTCTTC. Protein product: CASRVSGGALPYNEQFF. The V call is TRBV19, the J call TRBJ2-1; D perhaps matches TRBD2 (6 bases). The germline CDR1 and CDR2 sequences are LNHDA and SQIVND (reference sequence). This CDR3 has 17 residues. Trimming left V 6 bases short and J 2 bases short, with 20 bases between.

This clone was seen once. The chain is built from TRBV30 and TRBJ1-2; D not resolved. The germline gives CDR1 GTSNPN, CDR2 SVGIG (reference sequence). The CDR3 covers 17 residues. V lost 0 bases, J lost 0 bases, and 17 bases lay in between. CDR3 sequence (DNA): TGTGCCTGGAGTGTCTTTATGGGATCGACGACTAACTATGGCTACACCTTC. Amino acid sequence: CAWSVFMGSTTNYGYTF. The entire variable domain, with the rest obtained from reference TRBV30 and TRBJ1-2, is as follows: SQTIHQWPATLVQPVGSPLSLECTVEGTSNPNLYWYRQAAGRGLQLLFYSVGIGQISSEVPQNLSASRPQDRQFILSSKKLLLSDSGFYLCAWSVFMGSTTNYGYTFGSGTRLTVV.

The chain carries TRBV5-6 and TRBJ2-7; D assignment may be TRBD1 or TRBD2 (5 bases each). The germline V and J ends were trimmed by 3 bases and 3 bases, with 10 bases remaining between them. CDR3 length equals 13 residues. Per germline, CDR1 SGHDT and CDR2 YYEEEE. Here the CDR3 DNA reads TGTGCCAGCAGCTACGGGACCAACTACGAGCAGTACTTC. Protein: CASSYGTNYEQYF.

This clone was found once. V is TRBV4-3 and J is TRBJ2-7, with D perhaps matching TRBD2 (6 bases). Germline assignment: CDR1 LGHNA and CDR2 YSLEER. Trimming left V 1 base short and J 0 bases short, with 13 bases between. The CDR3 runs to 16 residues. CDR3 sequence (DNA): TGCGCCAGCAGCCAAGGTTCCGGGACTTTCTCCTACGAGCAGTACTTC. Protein sequence: CASSQGSGTFSYEQYF.

The chain recombines TRBV4-3 with TRBJ2-7; D is undetermined. Germline V gives CDR1 LGHNA, CDR2 YSLEER. The CDR3 is 15 amino acids. Trimming took 1 base from V and 4 from J, leaving 14 bases between them. CDR3 sequence reads: CASSQGNGPTYEQYF. In nucleotides, the CDR3 is TGCGCCAGCAGCCAAGGCAATGGACCGACGTACGAGCAGTACTTC.

The chain has TRBV10-3 and TRBJ2-1; possibly TRBD2 for D (5 bases). V lost 2 bases and J lost 7, with 9 bases in between. The germline gives CDR1 ENHRY, CDR2 SYGVKD. CDR3 length equals 13 residues. In nucleotides, the CDR3 is TGTGCCATCAGTGAGGATCCGGGGAATGAGCAGTTCTTC. This gives the protein CAISEDPGNEQFF.

The genes are TRBV28 and TRBJ2-7, with 7 bases identical to TRBD2. CDR1 is MDHEN, CDR2 SYDVKM, per germline. Unmatched junction bases numbered 5, after V lost 2 bases and J lost 4 bases. The length of the CDR3 is 14 residues. The CDR3 DNA follows: TGTGCCAGCAGTTTAGCGGGAGTGATGTACGAGCAGTACTTC. Protein product: CASSLAGVMYEQYF.